These T cell receptor beta chains were read from a single sample in a study of spatial heterogeneity in lung cancer. In TCRdb, the 5' RACE reads were re-called with MiXCR into one record per CDR3 protein. The profile shows under 100,000 distinct CDR3 sequences, roughly 9.5% of them singletons. The sequences come from PBMCs, collected at surgery. The receptors stem from a male donor with early-stage non-small cell lung cancer. The CDR3 runs from the conserved cysteine through the conserved F or W. The D gene is left open where the match is weak. Clone size is shown for a subset of rows, as once, few, many or a class of expanded clone.

TGCAGTGCGTTCCGGGGTACCGATCAGCCCCAGCATTTT | CSAFRGTDQPQHF | TRBV20-1 | many | TRBJ1-5 | NA
TGTGCCAGCAGATCGGGGGGAGCGGGGCGGGATGAGCAGTTCTTC | CASRSGGAGRDEQFF | TRBV12-3/TRBV12-4 | NA | TRBJ2-1 | TRBD2
TGTGCCAGCAGCTTCCAGGGCTTGGATTCACCCCTCCACTTT | CASSFQGLDSPLHF | TRBV7-9 | few | TRBJ1-6 | NA
TGCAGTGCTCGTCTGGTAGCGGGGGGGGATACGCAGTATTTT | CSARLVAGGDTQYF | TRBV20-1 | NA | TRBJ2-3 | TRBD2
TGCGCCAGCAGCGAGGGACAGAACTATGGCTACACCTTC | CASSEGQNYGYTF | TRBV5-1 | few | TRBJ1-2 | TRBD1
TGCAGTGCCAGAGGACTGACTCTGGGTGAGCAGTTCTTC | CSARGLTLGEQFF | TRBV20-1 | few | TRBJ2-1 | NA
TGCAGTGCTCACTCAACTAATGAAAAACTGTTTTTT | CSAHSTNEKLFF | TRBV20-1 | few | TRBJ1-4 | NA
TGCGCCAGCAGCTTTAGGGTCTGGGAGACCCAGTACTTC | CASSFRVWETQYF | TRBV5-1 | few | TRBJ2-5 | NA
TGTGCCAGCAGCTCAGGACAGGGAGACATTCAGTACTTC | CASSSGQGDIQYF | TRBV7-3 | NA | TRBJ2-4 | TRBD1
TGTGCCAGCAGTTACCCCGGACACGACGAGCAGTACTTC | CASSYPGHDEQYF | TRBV6-2/TRBV6-3 | many | TRBJ2-7 | NA
TGTGCCAGCAGCCGCGGCGGGAGTGGATCCTACGAGCAGTACTTC | CASSRGGSGSYEQYF | TRBV28 | few | TRBJ2-7 | TRBD2
TGCAGTGCTGGGAGAGGAACGGGAAACACCATATATTTT | CSAGRGTGNTIYF | TRBV20-1 | many | TRBJ1-3 | NA
TGTGCCAGCAACGTACTAGCGGGAGGCACAGAGACCCAGTACTTC | CASNVLAGGTETQYF | TRBV28 | NA | TRBJ2-5 | TRBD2
TGCGCCAGCAGCTTGGCGCCTAGCGGGCAAGAGACCCAGTACTTC | CASSLAPSGQETQYF | TRBV5-1 | NA | TRBJ2-5 | TRBD2
TGTGCCAGCAGCCGGGACAGCGGGTCCCAGTACTTC | CASSRDSGSQYF | TRBV7-2 | NA | TRBJ2-5 | NA
TGTGCCAGCATCTTGGGTCCCACGACGGGTGAAGCTTTCTTT | CASILGPTTGEAFF | TRBV21-1 | NA | TRBJ1-1 | NA
TGTGCCACCAGCGCCCGAAACTATGGCTACACCTTC | CATSARNYGYTF | TRBV15 | NA | TRBJ1-2 | NA
TGTGCCAGCAGCTTAGACACAGGGGGCAGCAATCAGCCCCAGCATTTT | CASSLDTGGSNQPQHF | TRBV7-4 | many | TRBJ1-5 | TRBD1